The rows below give T cell receptor beta chains drawn from one sample of a study of T cell responses to AZD1222 COVID-19 vaccine. Profiled with immunoSEQ multiplex PCR; TCRdb holds only in-frame clones, not every one. This table has fewer than 150,000 clones, 85% to 90% appearing once. The input for sequencing was peripheral blood, taken 28 days after the second AZD1222 dose. The source is an adult who received the AZD1222 COVID-19 vaccine. Each CDR3 is given with its conserved first and last residue. A D gene is named only where the DNA matches it firmly. Expanded clones get a size class; other rows say once, few or many, or leave the size out.

CDR3: CASSTQGQGTDTQYF
DNA: TGCGCCAGCAGCACTCAGGGGCAGGGGACAGATACGCAGTATTTT
size: NA
V: TRBV5-1
J: TRBJ2-3
D: NA

CDR3: CASSAPGLRGETQYF
DNA: TGTGCCAGCAGCGCCCCGGGACTAAGAGGGGAGACCCAGTACTTC
size: once
V: TRBV9
J: TRBJ2-5
D: TRBD2

CDR3: CASSLAGQGLNTEAFF
DNA: TGTGCCAGCTCACTGGCCGGACAGGGGCTGAACACTGAAGCTTTCTTT
size: NA
V: TRBV18
J: TRBJ1-1
D: TRBD1

CDR3: CASSPEGRANNEQFF
DNA: TGTGCCAGCAGCCCCGAGGGAAGAGCAAACAATGAGCAGTTCTTC
size: NA
V: TRBV3-1/TRBV3-2
J: TRBJ2-1
D: NA

CDR3: CASSQDRRGYTF
DNA: TGTGCCAGCAGCCAGGACAGACGAGGCTACACCTTC
size: few
V: TRBV28
J: TRBJ1-2
D: NA

CDR3: CASSPKTGNQPQHF
DNA: TGTGCCAGCTCACCAAAAACCGGCAATCAGCCCCAGCATTTT
size: NA
V: TRBV18
J: TRBJ1-5
D: NA

CDR3: CASSRQVEGNQPQHF
DNA: TGTGCCAGCAGTCGACAGGTCGAAGGCAATCAGCCCCAGCATTTT
size: NA
V: TRBV28
J: TRBJ1-5
D: NA

CDR3: CASSPGQGYYGYTF
DNA: TGTGCCAGCAGTCCGGGACAGGGCTACTATGGCTACACCTTC
size: once
V: TRBV28
J: TRBJ1-2
D: TRBD1

CDR3: CASRASDTTAYYGYTF
DNA: TGTGCCAGCCGAGCTTCGGACACAACTGCCTACTATGGCTACACCTTC
size: once
V: TRBV28
J: TRBJ1-2
D: NA

CDR3: CATSPLAGGNNEQFF
DNA: TGTGCCACCAGTCCACTAGCGGGGGGGAACAATGAGCAGTTCTTC
size: NA
V: TRBV24-1
J: TRBJ2-1
D: TRBD2

CDR3: CASGQGAGGYTF
DNA: TGTGCCTCGGGACAGGGGGCAGGTGGCTACACCTTC
size: NA
V: TRBV30
J: TRBJ1-2
D: TRBD1

CDR3: CASSQGAARGYTF
DNA: TGTGCCAGCAGCCAAGGGGCGGCGAGGGGCTACACCTTC
size: NA
V: TRBV3-1/TRBV3-2
J: TRBJ1-2
D: NA

CDR3: CASSENRGRGHGYTF
DNA: TGTGCCAGCAGTGAAAATCGGGGCAGGGGGCATGGCTACACCTTC
size: NA
V: TRBV6-1
J: TRBJ1-2
D: TRBD1

CDR3: CATSSGAGELFF
DNA: TGTGCCACCTCATCAGGAGCCGGGGAGCTGTTTTTT
size: NA
V: TRBV10-3
J: TRBJ2-2
D: NA

CDR3: CASSRQGGVQETQYF
DNA: TGTGCCAGCAGCCGTCAAGGAGGGGTCCAAGAGACCCAGTACTTC
size: NA
V: TRBV7-2
J: TRBJ2-5
D: NA

CDR3: CASSPKAGVNEKLFF
DNA: TGTGCCAGTAGCCCGAAGGCGGGGGTTAATGAAAAACTGTTTTTT
size: NA
V: TRBV19
J: TRBJ1-4
D: NA

CDR3: CASSPQGARLSGSSYEQYF
DNA: TGTGCCAGCAGCCCTCAAGGGGCCCGACTAAGCGGGAGTTCGTACGAGCAGTACTTC
size: NA
V: TRBV3-1/TRBV3-2
J: TRBJ2-7
D: TRBD2

CDR3: CASSGTGTSSGNTIYF
DNA: TGTGCCAGCAGTGGGACAGGAACGAGCTCTGGAAACACCATATATTTT
size: NA
V: TRBV6-1
J: TRBJ1-3
D: TRBD1

CDR3: CASSQVASGNTGELFF
DNA: TGCGCCAGCAGCCAAGTTGCTAGCGGTAACACCGGGGAGCTGTTTTTT
size: NA
V: TRBV4-3
J: TRBJ2-2
D: TRBD2

CDR3: CASSPAGQLQIEAFF
DNA: TGCGCCAGCAGCCCCGCGGGACAGCTTCAAATTGAAGCTTTCTTT
size: NA
V: TRBV4-1
J: TRBJ1-1
D: TRBD1

CDR3: CASRAGTAGYEQFF
DNA: TGTGCCAGCAGGGCCGGGACAGCGGGTTATGAGCAGTTCTTC
size: NA
V: TRBV6-5
J: TRBJ2-1
D: NA

CDR3: CAWTGENNEKLFF
DNA: TGTGCCTGGACGGGGGAGAATAATGAAAAACTGTTTTTT
size: NA
V: TRBV30
J: TRBJ1-4
D: NA

CDR3: CSVEGVGERNYEQYF
DNA: TGCAGCGTTGAAGGGGTGGGGGAAAGAAACTACGAGCAGTACTTC
size: NA
V: TRBV29-1
J: TRBJ2-7
D: NA

CDR3: CASSPAGISETQYF
DNA: TGTGCCAGCTCACCAGCGGGAATCTCAGAGACCCAGTACTTC
size: NA
V: TRBV18
J: TRBJ2-5
D: NA

CDR3: CASRGREGGNEQFF
DNA: TGTGCCAGCAGGGGACGGGAGGGCGGCAATGAGCAGTTCTTC
size: once
V: TRBV5-8
J: TRBJ2-1
D: TRBD2

CDR3: CASSPDRNGRPNYGYTF
DNA: TGTGCCAGCAGCCCCGACCGAAACGGAAGACCTAACTATGGCTACACCTTC
size: NA
V: TRBV3-1/TRBV3-2
J: TRBJ1-2
D: NA

CDR3: CASSISGGPYNEQFF
DNA: TGTGCCAGTAGTATATCAGGGGGCCCCTACAATGAGCAGTTCTTC
size: once
V: TRBV19
J: TRBJ2-1
D: TRBD1

CDR3: CASSRGPPYGYTF
DNA: TGCGCCAGCAGTCGGGGGCCCCCCTATGGCTACACCTTC
size: NA
V: TRBV23-1
J: TRBJ1-2
D: NA

CDR3: CASSPQSGGGNTIYF
DNA: TGTGCCAGCAGCCCTCAGTCGGGGGGTGGAAACACCATATATTTT
size: NA
V: TRBV7-2
J: TRBJ1-3
D: NA

CDR3: CASSSDKLYGYTF
DNA: TGTGCCAGCAGTTCGGACAAGCTCTATGGCTACACCTTC
size: NA
V: TRBV6-5
J: TRBJ1-2
D: NA

CDR3: CASSFGSSHRSSYNSPLHF
DNA: TGCGCCAGCAGCTTCGGGTCAAGCCATAGGAGCTCCTATAATTCACCCCTCCACTTT
size: NA
V: TRBV5-1
J: TRBJ1-6
D: NA

CDR3: CASSPTYRAEAFF
DNA: TGTGCCAGCAGCCCAACTTACAGAGCTGAAGCTTTCTTT
size: once
V: TRBV28
J: TRBJ1-1
D: NA

CDR3: CASSNLSNNYGYTF
DNA: TGTGCCAGCAGTAACCTCAGCAATAACTATGGCTACACCTTC
size: NA
V: TRBV25-1
J: TRBJ1-2
D: NA

CDR3: CASGWGVAKNIQYF
DNA: TGTGCCAGCGGGTGGGGGGTGGCCAAAAACATTCAGTACTTC
size: NA
V: TRBV19
J: TRBJ2-4
D: NA

CDR3: CASSPRTSFDNEQFF
DNA: TGTGCCAGCTCACCGAGGACTAGCTTCGACAATGAGCAGTTCTTC
size: few
V: TRBV18
J: TRBJ2-1
D: TRBD2

CDR3: CSARDNQETQYF
DNA: TGCAGCGCCCGGGACAACCAAGAGACCCAGTACTTC
size: NA
V: TRBV29-1
J: TRBJ2-5
D: NA

CDR3: CASSLGNLNEQFF
DNA: TGCGCCAGCAGCTTAGGTAATCTCAATGAGCAGTTCTTC
size: NA
V: TRBV5-1
J: TRBJ2-1
D: NA

CDR3: CASSKQGAGREDEQFF
DNA: TGTGCCAGCAGCAAACAAGGGGCCGGGAGGGAGGATGAGCAGTTCTTC
size: NA
V: TRBV28
J: TRBJ2-1
D: TRBD2

CDR3: CASSSMWLPGYTF
DNA: TGTGCCAGCAGTTCCATGTGGCTTCCGGGCTACACCTTC
size: NA
V: TRBV28
J: TRBJ1-2
D: NA

CDR3: CASSSSTSGRYEQFF
DNA: NA
size: NA
V: TRBV6-2/TRBV6-3
J: TRBJ2-1
D: NA